The source of this TCR beta chain is a study of blood T cell repertoires in COVID-19. Study-level information: Donors in the United States, Italy and Spain gave samples during acute or convalescent COVID-19. PBMCs, B-cell-depleted T cells, or T cells provided the cDNA or gDNA that made up the material.

Authors' data handling: Amplification of reference gene primers was used by the study to estimate nucleated cell counts. Sequencing used immunoSEQ multiplex PCR; TCRdb keeps in-frame clones, though not all of them. The D gene and trimming were derived from the DNA, and the V and J assignments and clone size from that table. There are approximately 120,000 clones in the sample; more than 70% occur only once, and about 6% lies in the top ten. This CDR3 spans 12 amino acids. Germline V CDR1 and CDR2: MDHEN, SYDVKM. Germline trimming cut 8 bases from V and 2 bases from J; bases unmatched to any gene: 2. Sequences were obtained from peripheral blood. The receptor's source is an elderly man with active or convalescent COVID-19. The rearrangement links TRBV28 to TRBJ2-7; TRBD1 matches 8 bases. CDR3 sequence (DNA): TGTGCCAGCCCGGGACAGGCCTACGAGCAGTACTTC. Protein product: CASPGQAYEQYF.